Below, 21 T cell receptor beta chains from the same sample are listed, as sequenced in a study of blood T cell repertoires in COVID-19. Only in-frame clones appear in the TCRdb table, and some are missing; sequencing was by immunoSEQ multiplex PCR. This repertoire shows 200,000 to 300,000 clones, roughly 86% found once; its top ten account for 2.6%. Sequenced input: PBMCs or T cells enriched from blood (not recorded which). The source is a woman in her 30s with acute COVID-19.

The CDR3 nucleotides are TGCAGCGTTGCCCGTGGGGGGACGGTTGAAAAACTGTTTTTT. Amino acids: CSVARGGTVEKLFF. V usage is TRBV29-1 and J usage is TRBJ1-4, with D possibly matching TRBD1 (5 bases). The ends were cut back, 4 bases at V and 7 bases at J, with 16 bases in the middle. Germline-derived CDR1 and CDR2 are SQVTM and ANQGSEA. The CDR3 extends over 14 amino acids.

The rearrangement links TRBV5-6 to TRBJ2-7; D remains ambiguous. The CDR3 is 14 amino acids. Trimming stripped 0 bases from V and 1 base from J, with 8 bases between. Germline values: CDR1 SGHDT, CDR2 YYEEEE. CDR3 sequence: CASSLGSDSYEQYF. The CDR3, as DNA: TGTGCCAGCAGCTTGGGGAGCGATTCCTACGAGCAGTACTTC.

The chain uses TRBV6-4 and TRBJ1-6; 7 bases agree with TRBD1. J gave up 0 bases and V 8 bases, and 10 bases lay outside the gene matches. Germline-derived CDR1 and CDR2 are MRHNA and SNTAGT. This CDR3 has 17 amino acids. This CDR3 is CASRRQGIRSYNSPLHF. CDR3 DNA sequence: TGTGCCAGCCGACGACAGGGTATACGCTCCTATAATTCACCCCTCCACTTT.

The chain is built from TRBV6-5 and TRBJ2-7; TRBD2 aligns across 8 bases. With V trimmed by 0 bases and J by 3 bases, 4 bases remained unmatched. Germline CDR1 is MNHEY and CDR2 is SVGAGI. The CDR3 is 15 amino acids. The chain's CDR3 is CASSYSGSGGYEQYF. The CDR3 coding sequence is TGTGCCAGCAGTTACTCAGGCAGCGGGGGCTACGAGCAGTACTTC.

This rearrangement joins TRBV7-6 to TRBJ1-3, with 11 bases that match TRBD1. J lost 4 bases, V lost 2 bases, and 4 bases had no gene match. Germline V gene data show CDR1 as SGHVS and CDR2 as FNYEAQ. This CDR3 is built from 16 residues. Here the CDR3 DNA reads TGTGCCAGCAGCTTACGGACAGGGGGCCCAGGAAACACCATATATTTT. This encodes CASSLRTGGPGNTIYF.

This clone was detected only once. Other DNA variants within this sample encode the same CDR3. This chain links TRBV11-2 with TRBJ1-2; D uncertain. The CDR3 spans 13 residues. Trimming stripped 3 bases from V and 4 bases from J, with 9 bases between. Germline V gene data show CDR1 as SGHAT and CDR2 as FQNNGV. The CDR3 region is CASSLVGSYGYTF. The CDR3 DNA reads TGTGCCAGCAGCTTGGTCGGGAGCTATGGCTACACCTTC.

This chain links TRBV9 with TRBJ2-3; tentative D call: TRBD1 (6 bases). The CDR3 extends over 15 amino acids. The germline V gene has CDR1 SGDLS and CDR2 YYNGEE. V lost 4 bases to trimming and J lost 3 bases, with 15 bases between them. The CDR3 DNA follows: TGTGCCAGCAGCCTGGGGGCCCATGGGACAGATACGCAGTATTTT. Its translation: CASSLGAHGTDTQYF.

V gene TRBV3-1 (or the pseudogene TRBV3-2) combines with J gene TRBJ1-6, with D perhaps matching TRBD1 (5 bases). This CDR3 has 13 amino acids. Between the trimmed V and J ends, which lost 7 bases and 9 bases, there was a span of 13 bases. The germline V gene encodes CDR1 LGHDT and CDR2 YNNKEL (reference sequence). This chain's CDR3 is CASNQGHGSPLHF. The CDR3 nucleotides read TGTGCCAGCAATCAGGGCCACGGTTCACCCCTCCACTTT.

The gene calls are TRBV2 and TRBJ2-1, with 11 bases aligning to TRBD2. With 5 bases clipped from V and 4 bases from J, the junction kept 7 bases outside the gene matches. Germline V gene lookup returns CDR1 SNHLY and CDR2 FYNNEI. This CDR3 region has 16 residues. CDR3 loop: CASSSRWTSGYNEQFF. The CDR3 DNA reads as TGTGCCAGCAGTTCAAGGTGGACTAGCGGGTACAATGAGCAGTTCTTC.

In DNA form, the CDR3 reads TGTGCCACCAGTTCCCCGCGTCTGGGGGCTATCGATGAGCAGTTCTTC. This sequence encodes CATSSPRLGAIDEQFF. The chain employs TRBV24-1 and TRBJ2-1; tentative D call: TRBD1 (6 bases). Looked up from germline, CDR1 is KGHDR and CDR2 is SFDVKD. The V end was cut by 6 bases, the J end by 8 bases, with 22 bases between. The CDR3 covers 16 residues.

The chain carries TRBV7-2 and TRBJ2-5, with D maybe TRBD1 (6 bases). V was shortened by 9 bases and J by 2 bases, with 16 bases between the two germline ends. The germline CDR1 and CDR2 sequences are SGHTA and FQGNSA. The CDR3 has 14 amino acids. The CDR3 nucleotides are TGTGCCAGTAACAGCAGAGGGGGTCAAGAGACCCAGTACTTC. Protein product: CASNSRGGQETQYF.

The gene calls are TRBV7-9 and TRBJ1-1; maybe TRBD1 (5 bases). This CDR3 region has 13 residues. Trimming left V 5 bases short and J 6 bases short, with 13 bases between. Germline CDR1 is SEHNR and CDR2 is FQNEAQ (reference sequence). For the CDR3, the DNA is TGTGCCAGCAGCCCCGGGAGGGGAGCTGAAGCTTTCTTT. As protein: CASSPGRGAEAFF. The whole variable domain, remainder taken from reference TRBV7-9 and TRBJ1-1, is DTGVSQNPRHKITKRGQNVTFRCDPISEHNRLYWYRQTLGQGPEFLTYFQNEAQLEKSRLLSDRFSAERPKGSFSTLEIQRTEQGDSAMYLCASSPGRGAEAFFGQGTRLTVV.

V gene TRBV5-1 combines with J gene TRBJ2-4; TRBD2 agrees at 15 bases. CDR1 and CDR2 from the germline V gene are SGHRS and YFSETQ. This CDR3 has 17 amino acids. V lost 0 bases and J lost 4; bases outside the gene matches: 2. Here the CDR3 DNA reads TGCGCCAGCAGCTTGGTCGGGACTAGCGGGGGGAAAAACATTCAGTACTTC. Translation gives CASSLVGTSGGKNIQYF.

CDR3 sequence reads: CAISPGQGARTEAFF. CDR3 bases: TGTGCCATCAGCCCCGGACAGGGGGCGCGTACTGAAGCTTTCTTT. The V and J genes are TRBV10-3 and TRBJ1-1, with 11 nucleotides matching TRBD1. J gave up 5 bases and V 6 bases, and 8 bases lay outside the gene matches. Germline assignment: CDR1 ENHRY and CDR2 SYGVKD. The CDR3 consists of 15 residues.

The chain joins TRBV29-1 to TRBJ1-2; tentative D call: TRBD1 (6 bases). Germline CDR1 reads SQVTM; CDR2 reads ANQGSEA. V was cut by 5 bases and J by 0 bases, with 16 bases left in between. The CDR3 length is 15 residues. CDR3 bases: TGCAGCGTTCGACAAACCGGGACACCTAACTATGGCTACACCTTC. Its translation is CSVRQTGTPNYGYTF.

The V gene is TRBV7-9, the J gene TRBJ2-1; perhaps TRBD2 as D (6 bases). The germline V gene encodes CDR1 SEHNR and CDR2 FQNEAQ (reference sequence). The CDR3 sequence is 16 residues long. Trimming cost V 6 bases and J 5 bases, with 20 bases left between them. The CDR3 nucleotides are TGTGCCAGCAGGCCCAAACGCGGCGGGACCCACAATGAGCAGTTCTTC. As protein: CASRPKRGGTHNEQFF.

The chain employs TRBV2 and TRBJ1-1; 11 bases map to TRBD1. From germline, CDR1 is SNHLY and CDR2 FYNNEI. The V segment lost 6 bases and the J segment 5 bases; nucleotides outside the gene matches: 5. This CDR3 region has 14 residues. The CDR3 DNA is TGTGCCAGCAGGTCGGGACAGGGGGGGACTGAAGCTTTCTTT. Its protein is CASRSGQGGTEAFF.

CDR3 residues: CSGWTGGAGELFF. The CDR3 DNA reads as TGCAGCGGATGGACAGGGGGTGCCGGGGAGCTGTTTTTT. The chain joins TRBV29-1 to TRBJ2-2; 10 nucleotides align to TRBD1. The V segment lost 7 bases and the J segment 6 bases; nucleotides outside the gene matches: 5. The CDR3 is 13 amino acids. Per germline, CDR1 SQVTM and CDR2 ANQGSEA.

The chain is built from TRBV11-2 and TRBJ1-2; 8 bases align to TRBD1. The CDR3 contains 16 residues. Germline V CDR1 and CDR2: SGHAT, FQNNGV. Losses at the gene ends were 1 base for V and 4 bases for J; bases not matched to a gene: 8. CDR3 in DNA: TGTGCCAGCAGCTTAGGGCCCGGACAGGGTGGCTATGGCTACACCTTC. This encodes CASSLGPGQGGYGYTF.

The gene calls are TRBV24-1 and TRBJ2-1; 8 bases map to TRBD1. Looked up from germline, CDR1 is KGHDR and CDR2 is SFDVKD. V lost 3 bases to trimming and J lost 9 bases; unmatched junction nucleotides: 6. The CDR3 contains 14 residues. In DNA, the CDR3 is TGTGCCACCAGTGATGGACAGGGCGACGCTGAGCAGTTCTTC. It yields the protein CATSDGQGDAEQFF.

V gene TRBV4-2 combines with J gene TRBJ1-4; TRBD1 matches 9 bases. CDR3 length equals 16 residues. The V gene's germline CDR1 is LGHNA and CDR2 YNFKEQ. V lost 1 base to trimming and J lost 6 bases; unmatched junction nucleotides: 6. This CDR3 is CASSQASRQGDEKLFF. The CDR3 DNA reads as TGTGCCAGCAGCCAAGCCTCAAGACAGGGGGATGAAAAACTGTTTTTT.